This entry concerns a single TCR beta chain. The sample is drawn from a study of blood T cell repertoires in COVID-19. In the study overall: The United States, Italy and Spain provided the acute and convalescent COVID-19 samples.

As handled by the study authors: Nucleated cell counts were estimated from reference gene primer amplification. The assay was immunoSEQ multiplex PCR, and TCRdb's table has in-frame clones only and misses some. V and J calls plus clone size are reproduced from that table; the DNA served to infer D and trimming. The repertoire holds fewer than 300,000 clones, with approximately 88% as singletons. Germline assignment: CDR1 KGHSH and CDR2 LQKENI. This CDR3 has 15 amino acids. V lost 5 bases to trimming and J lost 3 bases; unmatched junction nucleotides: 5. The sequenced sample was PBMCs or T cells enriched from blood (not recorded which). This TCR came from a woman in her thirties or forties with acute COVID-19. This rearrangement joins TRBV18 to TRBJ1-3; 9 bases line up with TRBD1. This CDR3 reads CASSEQGADGNTIYF. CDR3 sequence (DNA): TGTGCCAGCTCAGAACAGGGGGCGGATGGAAACACCATATATTTT.